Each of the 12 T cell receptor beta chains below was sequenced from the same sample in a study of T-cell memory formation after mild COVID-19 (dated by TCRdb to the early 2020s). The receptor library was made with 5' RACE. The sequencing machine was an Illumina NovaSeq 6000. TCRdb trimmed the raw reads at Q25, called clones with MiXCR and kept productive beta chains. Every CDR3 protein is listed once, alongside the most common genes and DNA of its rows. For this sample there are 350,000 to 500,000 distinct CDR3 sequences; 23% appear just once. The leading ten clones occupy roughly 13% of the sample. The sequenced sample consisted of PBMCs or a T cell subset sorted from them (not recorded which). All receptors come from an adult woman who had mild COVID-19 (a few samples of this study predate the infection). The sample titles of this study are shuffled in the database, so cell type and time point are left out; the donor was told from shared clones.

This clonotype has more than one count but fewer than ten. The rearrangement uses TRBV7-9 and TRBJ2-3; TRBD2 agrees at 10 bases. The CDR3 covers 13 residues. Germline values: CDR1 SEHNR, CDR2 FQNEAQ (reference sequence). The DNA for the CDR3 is TGTGCTGCGGGGCTAGCGGGGGATACGAGGCAGTATTTT. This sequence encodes CAAGLAGDTRQYF.

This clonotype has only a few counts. CDR3 in amino acids: CAISEWTETGELFF. In nucleotides, the CDR3 is TGTGCCATCAGTGAGTGGACAGAGACCGGGGAGCTGTTTTTT. The rearrangement uses TRBV10-3 and TRBJ2-2; possible D gene TRBD1, 6 bases. The germline V gene encodes CDR1 ENHRY and CDR2 SYGVKD. This CDR3 region has 14 residues. V gave up 1 base and J gave up 5 bases, with 8 bases separating them.

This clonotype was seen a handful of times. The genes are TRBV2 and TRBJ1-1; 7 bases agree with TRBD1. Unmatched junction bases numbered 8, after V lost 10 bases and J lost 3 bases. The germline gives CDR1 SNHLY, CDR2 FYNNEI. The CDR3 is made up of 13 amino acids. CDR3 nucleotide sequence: TGTGCCATCACAGGGGAGGGAGACACTGAAGCTTTCTTT. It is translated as CAITGEGDTEAFF.

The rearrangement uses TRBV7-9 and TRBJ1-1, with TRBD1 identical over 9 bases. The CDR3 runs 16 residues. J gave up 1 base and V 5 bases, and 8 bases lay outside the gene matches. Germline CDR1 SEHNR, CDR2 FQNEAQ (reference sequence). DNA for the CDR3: TGTGCCAGCAGCACACGGACAGGGGCCCCGAACACTGAAGCTTTCTTT. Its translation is CASSTRTGAPNTEAFF.

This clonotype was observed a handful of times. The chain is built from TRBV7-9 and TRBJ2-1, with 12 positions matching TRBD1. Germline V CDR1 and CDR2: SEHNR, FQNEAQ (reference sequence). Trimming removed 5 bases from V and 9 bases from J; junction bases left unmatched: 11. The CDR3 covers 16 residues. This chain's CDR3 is CASSPRRDRGHVEQFF. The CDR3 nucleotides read TGTGCCAGCAGCCCGCGCCGGGACAGGGGGCATGTTGAGCAGTTCTTC.

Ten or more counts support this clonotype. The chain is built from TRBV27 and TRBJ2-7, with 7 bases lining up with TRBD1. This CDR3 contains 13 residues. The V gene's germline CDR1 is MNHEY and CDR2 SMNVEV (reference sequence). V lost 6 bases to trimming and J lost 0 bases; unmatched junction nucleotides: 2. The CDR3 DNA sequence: TGTGCCAGCAGCTCAGGGGGCTCCTACGAGCAGTACTTC. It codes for CASSSGGSYEQYF.

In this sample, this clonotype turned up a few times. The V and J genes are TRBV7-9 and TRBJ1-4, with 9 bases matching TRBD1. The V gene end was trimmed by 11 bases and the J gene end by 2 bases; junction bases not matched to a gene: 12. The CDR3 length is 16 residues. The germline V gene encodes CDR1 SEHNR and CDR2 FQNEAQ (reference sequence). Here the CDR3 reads CAGTGTGTTTNEKLFF. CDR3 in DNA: TGTGCCGGAACCGGGACAGGGACGACGACTAATGAAAAACTGTTTTTT.

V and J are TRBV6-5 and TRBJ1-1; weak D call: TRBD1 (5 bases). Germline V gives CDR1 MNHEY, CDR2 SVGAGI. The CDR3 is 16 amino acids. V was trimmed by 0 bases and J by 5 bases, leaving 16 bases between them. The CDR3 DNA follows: TGTGCCAGCAGTTACTCCGGGGCAGGGATGGGAACTGAAGCTTTCTTT. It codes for CASSYSGAGMGTEAFF.

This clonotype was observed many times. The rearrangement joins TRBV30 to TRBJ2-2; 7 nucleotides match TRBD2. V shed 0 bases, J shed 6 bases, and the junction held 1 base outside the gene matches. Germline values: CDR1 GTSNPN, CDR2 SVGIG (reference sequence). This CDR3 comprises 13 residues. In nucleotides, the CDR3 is TGTGCCTGGAGTGTAGCGGGATCCGGGGAGCTGTTTTTT. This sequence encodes CAWSVAGSGELFF.

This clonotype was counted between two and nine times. In nucleotides, the CDR3 is TGTGCCAGCAGCTCGAACAGGGGCCCAGAGACAGATACGCAGTATTTT. The encoded protein is CASSSNRGPETDTQYF. The chain couples TRBV7-6 to TRBJ2-3, with TRBD1 matching over 7 bases. The length of the CDR3 is 16 residues. Germline V gene data show CDR1 as SGHVS and CDR2 as FNYEAQ. The ends lost 4 bases at V and 3 bases at J; junction bases unmatched: 10.

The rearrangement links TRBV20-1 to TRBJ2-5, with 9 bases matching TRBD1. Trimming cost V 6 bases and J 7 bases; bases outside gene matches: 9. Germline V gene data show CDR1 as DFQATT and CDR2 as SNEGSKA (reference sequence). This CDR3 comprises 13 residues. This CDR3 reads CSAPTPGQGTQYF. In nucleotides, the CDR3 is TGCAGTGCCCCAACTCCGGGACAGGGGACCCAGTACTTC.

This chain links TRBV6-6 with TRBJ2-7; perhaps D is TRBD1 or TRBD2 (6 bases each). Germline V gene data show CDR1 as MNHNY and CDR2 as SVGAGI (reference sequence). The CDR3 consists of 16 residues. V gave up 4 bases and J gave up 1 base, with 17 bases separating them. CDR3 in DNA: TGTGCCAGCAGTTGGGGGGCCCGGACTGCTTCCTACGAGCAGTACTTC. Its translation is CASSWGARTASYEQYF.